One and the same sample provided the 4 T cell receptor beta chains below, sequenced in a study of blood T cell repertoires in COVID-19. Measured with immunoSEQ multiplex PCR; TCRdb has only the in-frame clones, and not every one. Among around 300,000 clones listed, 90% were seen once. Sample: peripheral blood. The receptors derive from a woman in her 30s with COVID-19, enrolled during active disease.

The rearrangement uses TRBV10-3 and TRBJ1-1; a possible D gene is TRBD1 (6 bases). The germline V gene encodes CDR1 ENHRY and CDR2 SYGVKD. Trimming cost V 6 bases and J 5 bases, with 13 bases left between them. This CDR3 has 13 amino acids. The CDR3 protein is CAIRGTGNTEAFF. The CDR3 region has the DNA TGTGCCATCAGGGGAACAGGGAATACTGAAGCTTTCTTT.

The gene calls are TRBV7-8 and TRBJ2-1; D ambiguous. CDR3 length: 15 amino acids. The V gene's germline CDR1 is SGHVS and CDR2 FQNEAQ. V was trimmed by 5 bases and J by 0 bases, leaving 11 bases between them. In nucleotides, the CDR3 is TGTGCCAGCAGCCTCGCGGTGGGCTCCTACAATGAGCAGTTCTTC. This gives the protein CASSLAVGSYNEQFF.

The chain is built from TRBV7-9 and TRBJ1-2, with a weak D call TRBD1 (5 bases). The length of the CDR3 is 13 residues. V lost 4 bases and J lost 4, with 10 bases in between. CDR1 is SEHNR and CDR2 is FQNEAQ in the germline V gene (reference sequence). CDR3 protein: CASSSDRFYGYTF. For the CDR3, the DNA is TGTGCCAGCAGCTCCGACAGATTCTATGGCTACACCTTC.

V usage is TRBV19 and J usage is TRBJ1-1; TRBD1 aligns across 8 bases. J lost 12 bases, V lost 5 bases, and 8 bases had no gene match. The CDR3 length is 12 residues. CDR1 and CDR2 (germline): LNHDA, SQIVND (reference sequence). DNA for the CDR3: TGTGCCAGTAGTGGAGGGACAGGATTAACTTTCTTT. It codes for CASSGGTGLTFF.